The sequence of this T cell receptor beta chain was determined in a study of blood T cell repertoires in COVID-19. About the study: The study drew acute and convalescent COVID-19 samples from the United States, Italy and Spain. The cDNA or gDNA used as material had been derived from T cells, B-cell-depleted T cells, or PBMCs.

Individuals drawn from under 30 US areas were roughly 18 to 89 years old. Germline V gives CDR1 SGDLS, CDR2 YYNGEE. Between the trimmed V and J ends, which lost 4 bases and 3 bases, there was a span of 8 bases. The CDR3 loop spans 13 amino acids. This clone has only a few counts. In the original workflow: Amplifying reference gene primers gave estimates of nucleated cell counts. The repertoire was sequenced with immunoSEQ multiplex PCR; TCRdb's copy has only in-frame clones and lacks some. The V and J calls and clone size are taken from that table; D and trimming were inferred from the DNA. This sample has 250,000 to 300,000 clones, with about 90% found just once.

This TCR was recovered from a human donor in a cohort exposed to, infected with or recovered from COVID-19 (not recorded which). The donor label of this sample is uncertain. The chain carries TRBV9 and TRBJ1-3; D is unclear. The sample consisted of PBMCs or T cells enriched from blood (not recorded which). In nucleotides, the CDR3 is TGTGCCAGCAGCCTTTCCTATGGAAACACCATATATTTT. It translates to CASSLSYGNTIYF.